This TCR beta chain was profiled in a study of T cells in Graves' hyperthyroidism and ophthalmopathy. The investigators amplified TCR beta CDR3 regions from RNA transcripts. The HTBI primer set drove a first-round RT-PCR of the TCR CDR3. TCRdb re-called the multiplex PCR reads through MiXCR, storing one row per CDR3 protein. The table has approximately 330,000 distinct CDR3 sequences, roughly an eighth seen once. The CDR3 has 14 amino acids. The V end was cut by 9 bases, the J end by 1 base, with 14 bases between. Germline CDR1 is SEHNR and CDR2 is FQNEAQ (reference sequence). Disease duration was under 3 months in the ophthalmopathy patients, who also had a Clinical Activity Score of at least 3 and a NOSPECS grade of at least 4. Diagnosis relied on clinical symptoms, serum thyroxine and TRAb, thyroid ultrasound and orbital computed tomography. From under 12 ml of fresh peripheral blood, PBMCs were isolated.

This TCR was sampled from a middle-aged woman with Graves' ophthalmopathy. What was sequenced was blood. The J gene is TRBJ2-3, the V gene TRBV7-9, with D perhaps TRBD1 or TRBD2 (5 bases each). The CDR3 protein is CASRNLGGTDTQYF. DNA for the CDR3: TGTGCCAGTAGGAACTTGGGGGGCACAGATACGCAGTATTTT.